This entry describes one T cell receptor beta chain. Its antigen is currently not known. No clone much larger than this one lies a single base away; base qualities are absent. This sample is part of a study of T cell responses to AZD1222 COVID-19 vaccine (dated by TCRdb to the early 2020s). Describing the broader study: Because spike-specific TCR depth and breadth did not differ between the two schedules, AZD1222 recipients who got a second dose at roughly 4 weeks were pooled with those who got a second dose at roughly 12 weeks. A total of 233 trial participants underwent TCR sequencing, of whom 200 to 220 received two doses of AZD1222 and around 25 received two doses of the MenACWY control vaccine. Trial participants were enrolled by age into 18-55, 56-69 and 70-plus year subgroups, with roughly 150, 30 and 60 TCR-sequenced participants respectively. Broader findings and caveats from the paper: Reportedly, close to half of the unique spike-specific TCRs recognized epitopes lying outside the regions that are mutated in the B.1.351 and B.1.1.7 variants. Because no samples from the day 14 peak response were available, repertoires could be characterized only after the peak T cell response. The 56-69-year group was small, and its depth increase did not reach significance, likely because of low power. Most participants were white British and females outnumbered males, and the authors suggested that clonal diversity may have been underestimated. Only five or six AZD1222 recipients were SARS-CoV-2 seropositive at baseline, limiting conclusions about previously exposed vaccinees. CD4 TCRs associated with the vaccine covered the entire spike protein, and the dominant responses were in regions 160-218 and 743-854. A significant rise in spike-specific TCR breadth and depth was observed after two AZD1222 doses relative to day 0 and relative to MenACWY recipients.

The time point tag for this specimen amounts to: baseline before first vaccination. The vaccinee samples were drawn from two UK trials, COV001 and COV002, one of which was a single-blind randomized controlled phase 2/3 trial testing AZD1222 (ChAdOx1 nCoV-19) in healthy adults. For TCRbeta chain sequencing, PBMC samples from trial participants were taken at day 0 and at day 28 after the second dose. A distance of 11 bases separates the germline ends of V and J, which lose 8 bases and 1 base respectively. Sequences MNHEY (CDR1) and SVGAGI (CDR2) are obtained from the germline V gene. The cysteine opens and the phenylalanine closes a CDR3 of 13 amino acids. The retained sequence is limited to the CDR3, 39 bases, with the frame set at the first base. The CDR3 regions of human TCRbeta chains were analyzed by immunosequencing. The study's own analysis went as follows. Repertoire TCRs were matched against a reference library of SARS-CoV-2-specific TCRs generated with the MIRA antigen-specificity platform. Breadth was defined as the fraction of unique TCRs that were SARS-CoV-2-associated. Depth was defined as the fraction of total T cells that were SARS-CoV-2-associated. Using the MIRA data, each spike-specific TCR was mapped to the spike region that the TCR reacts to and placed in a CD4 or CD8 class. Log10-transformed breadth and depth values were compared by one-way ANOVA with Sidak's multiple comparisons tests. In TCRdb, the immuneACCESS table is reduced to in-frame sequences with V and J assigned. These tables do not hold every clone; where another copy was compared, an unresolved V gene accounts for under half, and the others remain unexplained. The V and J calls and the clone size are those of that table, but D and trimming were determined from the DNA. The sample includes under 130,000 clones, with roughly 90% observed a single time. Clones ranked in the top ten supply 2.5% to 3% of the sample.

The sample was peripheral blood, taken on day 0 of AZD1222 vaccination. This chain is built from TRBV6-5 and TRBJ2-5; the D segment cannot be called with confidence. The sequence was collected from an adult in good health. The sequenced DNA: TGTGCCAGCGCCTTCGGTTCCCAAGAGACCCAGTACTTC. It specifies CASAFGSQETQYF.